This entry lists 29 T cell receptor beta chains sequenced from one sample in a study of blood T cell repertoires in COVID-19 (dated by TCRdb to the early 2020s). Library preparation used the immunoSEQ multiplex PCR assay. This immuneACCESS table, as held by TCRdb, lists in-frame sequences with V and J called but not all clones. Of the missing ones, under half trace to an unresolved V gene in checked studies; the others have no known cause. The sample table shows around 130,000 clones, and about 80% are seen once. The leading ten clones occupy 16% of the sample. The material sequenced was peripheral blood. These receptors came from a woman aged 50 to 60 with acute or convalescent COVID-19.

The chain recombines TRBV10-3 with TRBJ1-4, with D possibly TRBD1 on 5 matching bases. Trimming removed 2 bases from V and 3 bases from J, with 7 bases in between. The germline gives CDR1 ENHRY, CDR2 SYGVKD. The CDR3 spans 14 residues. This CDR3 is CAISEGAANEKLFF. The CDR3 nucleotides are TGTGCCATCAGTGAGGGGGCCGCTAATGAAAAACTGTTTTTT.

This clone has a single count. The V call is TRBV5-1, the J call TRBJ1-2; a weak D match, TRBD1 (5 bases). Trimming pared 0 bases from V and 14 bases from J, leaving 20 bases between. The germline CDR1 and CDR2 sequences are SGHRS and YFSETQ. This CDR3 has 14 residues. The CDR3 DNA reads TGCGCCAGCAGCTTGGATCCCGACGACAGAAGTGGTACCTTC. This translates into CASSLDPDDRSGTF.

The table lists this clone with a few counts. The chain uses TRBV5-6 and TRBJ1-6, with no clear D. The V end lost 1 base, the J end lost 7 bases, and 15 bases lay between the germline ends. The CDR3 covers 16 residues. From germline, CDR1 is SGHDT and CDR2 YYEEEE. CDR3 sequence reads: CASSLITAPGNSPLHF. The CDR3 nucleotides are TGTGCCAGCAGCTTGATCACAGCCCCTGGGAATTCACCCCTCCACTTT.

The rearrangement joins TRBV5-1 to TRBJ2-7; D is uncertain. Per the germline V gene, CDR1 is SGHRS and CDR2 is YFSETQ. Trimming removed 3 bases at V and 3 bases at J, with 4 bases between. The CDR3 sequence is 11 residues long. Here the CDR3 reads CASSSLYEQYF. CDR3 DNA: TGCGCCAGCAGCTCCCTCTACGAGCAGTACTTC.

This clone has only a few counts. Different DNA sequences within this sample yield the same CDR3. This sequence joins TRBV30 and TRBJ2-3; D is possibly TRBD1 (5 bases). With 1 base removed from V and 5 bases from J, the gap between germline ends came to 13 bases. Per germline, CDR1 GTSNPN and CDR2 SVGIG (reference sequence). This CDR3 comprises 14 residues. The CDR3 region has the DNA TGTGCCTGGAGTGGGGCAGGGTTGAGAGATACGCAGTATTTT. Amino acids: CAWSGAGLRDTQYF.

CDR3 loop: CASSRTGRRANEKLFF. The CDR3 region has the DNA TGTGCCAGCAGCCGGACAGGAAGGAGGGCTAATGAAAAACTGTTTTTT. The chain couples TRBV7-2 to TRBJ1-4, with 7 bases aligning to TRBD1. V shed 5 bases and J 3 bases; nucleotides not matched to a gene: 9. This CDR3 contains 16 residues. The germline gives CDR1 SGHTA, CDR2 FQGNSA.

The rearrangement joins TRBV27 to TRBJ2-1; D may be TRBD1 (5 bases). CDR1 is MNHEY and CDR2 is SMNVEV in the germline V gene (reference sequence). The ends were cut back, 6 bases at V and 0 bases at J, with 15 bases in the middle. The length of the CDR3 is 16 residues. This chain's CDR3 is CASSKKGQISYNEQFF. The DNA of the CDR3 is TGTGCCAGCAGCAAAAAGGGGCAGATCTCCTACAATGAGCAGTTCTTC.

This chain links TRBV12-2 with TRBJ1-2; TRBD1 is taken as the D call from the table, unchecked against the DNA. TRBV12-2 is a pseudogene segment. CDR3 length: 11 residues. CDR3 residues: CASRPGAGYTF. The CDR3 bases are TGTGCAAGTCGCCCAGGGGCCGGCTACACCTTC.

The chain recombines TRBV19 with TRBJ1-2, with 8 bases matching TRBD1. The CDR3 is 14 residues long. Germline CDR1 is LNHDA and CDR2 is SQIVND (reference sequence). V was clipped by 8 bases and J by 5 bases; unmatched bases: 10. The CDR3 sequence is CASRPTGTGYGYTF. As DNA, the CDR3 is TGTGCCAGTCGACCCACTGGGACAGGTTATGGCTACACCTTC.

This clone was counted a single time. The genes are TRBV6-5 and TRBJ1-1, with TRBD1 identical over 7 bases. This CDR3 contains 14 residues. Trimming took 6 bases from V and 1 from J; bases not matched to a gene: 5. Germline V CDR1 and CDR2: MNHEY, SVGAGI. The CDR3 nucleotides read TGTGCCAGCAGCCGCACAGGGGCGAACACTGAAGCTTTCTTT. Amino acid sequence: CASSRTGANTEAFF.

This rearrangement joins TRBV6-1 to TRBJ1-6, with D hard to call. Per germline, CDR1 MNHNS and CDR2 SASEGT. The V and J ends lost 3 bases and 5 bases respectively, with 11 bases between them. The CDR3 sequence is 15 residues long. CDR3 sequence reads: CASSDYGLDNSPLHF. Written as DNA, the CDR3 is TGTGCCAGCAGTGATTACGGACTAGATAATTCACCCCTCCACTTT.

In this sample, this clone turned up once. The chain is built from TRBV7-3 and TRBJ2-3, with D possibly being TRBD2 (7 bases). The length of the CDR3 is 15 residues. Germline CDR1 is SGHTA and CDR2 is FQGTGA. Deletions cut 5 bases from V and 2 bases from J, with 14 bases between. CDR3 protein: CASSRGGPPTDTQYF. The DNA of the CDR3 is TGTGCCAGCAGCCGCGGGGGCCCGCCCACAGATACGCAGTATTTT.

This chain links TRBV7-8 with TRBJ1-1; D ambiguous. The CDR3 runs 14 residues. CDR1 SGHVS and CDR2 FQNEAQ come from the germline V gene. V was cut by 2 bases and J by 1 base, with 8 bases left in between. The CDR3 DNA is TGTGCCAGCAGCTTACGGGGATGGAACACTGAAGCTTTCTTT. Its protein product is CASSLRGWNTEAFF. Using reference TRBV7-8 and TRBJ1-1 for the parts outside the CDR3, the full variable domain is GAGVSQSPRYKVAKRGQDVALRCDPISGHVSLFWYQQALGQGPEFLTYFQNEAQLDKSGLPSDRFFAERPEGSVSTLKIQRTQQEDSAVYLCASSLRGWNTEAFFGQGTRLTVV.

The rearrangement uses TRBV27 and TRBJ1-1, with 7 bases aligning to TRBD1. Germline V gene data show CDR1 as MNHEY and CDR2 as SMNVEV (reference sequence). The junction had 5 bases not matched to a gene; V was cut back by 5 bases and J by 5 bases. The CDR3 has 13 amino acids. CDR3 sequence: CASSVYRGTEAFF. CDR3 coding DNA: TGTGCCAGCAGTGTATACAGGGGTACTGAAGCTTTCTTT.

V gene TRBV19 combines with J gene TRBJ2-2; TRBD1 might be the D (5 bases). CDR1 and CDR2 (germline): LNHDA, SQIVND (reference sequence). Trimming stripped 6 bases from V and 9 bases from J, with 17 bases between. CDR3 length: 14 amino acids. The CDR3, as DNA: TGTGCCAGTAGGGGCACACCAAGGGGTAGGGAGCTGTTTTTT. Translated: CASRGTPRGRELFF.

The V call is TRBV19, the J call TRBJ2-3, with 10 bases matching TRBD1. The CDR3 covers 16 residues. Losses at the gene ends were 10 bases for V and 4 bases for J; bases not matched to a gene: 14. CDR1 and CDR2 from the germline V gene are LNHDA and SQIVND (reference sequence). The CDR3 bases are TGTGCCACAGCGGACAGGGGGTCTCTGGGCCCAGATACGCAGTATTTT. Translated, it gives CATADRGSLGPDTQYF.

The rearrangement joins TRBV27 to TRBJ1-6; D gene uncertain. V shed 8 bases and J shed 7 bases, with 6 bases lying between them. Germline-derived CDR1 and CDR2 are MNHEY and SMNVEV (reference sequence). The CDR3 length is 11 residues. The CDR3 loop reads CASRGNSPLHF. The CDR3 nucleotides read TGTGCCAGCCGTGGCAATTCACCCCTCCACTTT.

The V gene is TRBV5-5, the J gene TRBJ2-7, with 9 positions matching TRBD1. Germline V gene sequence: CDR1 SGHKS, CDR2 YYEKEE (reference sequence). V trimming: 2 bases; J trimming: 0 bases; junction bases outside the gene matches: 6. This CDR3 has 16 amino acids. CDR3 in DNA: TGTGCCAGCAGCTTTAAAACAGGGGGCTTCTCCTACGAGCAGTACTTC. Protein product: CASSFKTGGFSYEQYF.

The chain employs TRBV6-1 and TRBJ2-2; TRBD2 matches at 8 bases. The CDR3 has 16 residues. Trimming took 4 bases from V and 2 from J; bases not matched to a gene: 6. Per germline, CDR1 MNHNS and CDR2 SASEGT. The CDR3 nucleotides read TGTGCCAGCAGTGTTGGCGGGGGGCTAAACACCGGGGAGCTGTTTTTT. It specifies CASSVGGGLNTGELFF.

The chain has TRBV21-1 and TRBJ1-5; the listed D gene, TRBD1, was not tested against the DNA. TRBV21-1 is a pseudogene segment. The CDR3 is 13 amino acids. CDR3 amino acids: CASIPGGNQPQHF. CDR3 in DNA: TGTGCCAGCATCCCAGGGGGCAATCAGCCCCAGCATTTT.

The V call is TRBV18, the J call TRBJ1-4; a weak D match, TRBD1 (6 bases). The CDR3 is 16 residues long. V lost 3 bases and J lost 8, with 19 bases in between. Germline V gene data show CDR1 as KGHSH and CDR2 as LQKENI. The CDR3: CASSPRPLSQGEKLFF. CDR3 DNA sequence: TGTGCCAGCTCACCTCGCCCGCTTTCCCAGGGGGAAAAACTGTTTTTT.

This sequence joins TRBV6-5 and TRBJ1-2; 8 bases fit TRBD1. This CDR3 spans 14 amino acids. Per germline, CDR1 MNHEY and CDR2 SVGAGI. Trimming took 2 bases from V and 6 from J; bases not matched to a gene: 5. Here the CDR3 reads CASSYHGQGDGYTF. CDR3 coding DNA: TGTGCCAGCAGTTACCATGGACAGGGAGATGGCTACACCTTC.

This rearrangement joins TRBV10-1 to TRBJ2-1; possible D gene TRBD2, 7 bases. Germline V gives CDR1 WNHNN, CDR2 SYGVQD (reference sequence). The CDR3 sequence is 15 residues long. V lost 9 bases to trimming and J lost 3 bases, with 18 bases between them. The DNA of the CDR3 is TGCGCCAGTCGAGGGGGGGCTAGGGACTACAATGAGCAGTTCTTC. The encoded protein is CASRGGARDYNEQFF.

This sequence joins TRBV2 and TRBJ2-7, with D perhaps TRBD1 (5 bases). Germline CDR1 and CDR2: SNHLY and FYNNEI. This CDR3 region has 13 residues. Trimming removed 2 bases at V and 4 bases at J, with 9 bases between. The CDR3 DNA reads TGTGCCAGCAGTGAACTTCAGGGTTACGAGCAGTACTTC. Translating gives CASSELQGYEQYF.

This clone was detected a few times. The CDR3 sequence is CASSEGAGTPIYEQYF. CDR3 sequence (DNA): TGTGCCAGCAGTGAAGGGGCAGGGACACCCATCTACGAGCAGTACTTC. The rearrangement joins TRBV6-1 to TRBJ2-7, with D possibly being TRBD1 (6 bases). From germline, CDR1 is MNHNS and CDR2 SASEGT. The ends were cut back, 1 base at V and 3 bases at J, with 16 bases in the middle. The CDR3 is made up of 16 amino acids.

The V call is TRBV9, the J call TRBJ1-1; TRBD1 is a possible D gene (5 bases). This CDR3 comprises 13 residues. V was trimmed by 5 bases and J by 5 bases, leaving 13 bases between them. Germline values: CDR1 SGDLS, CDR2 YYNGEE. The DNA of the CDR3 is TGTGCCAGCAGGTCGGACACGAAGACTGAAGCTTTCTTT. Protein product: CASRSDTKTEAFF.

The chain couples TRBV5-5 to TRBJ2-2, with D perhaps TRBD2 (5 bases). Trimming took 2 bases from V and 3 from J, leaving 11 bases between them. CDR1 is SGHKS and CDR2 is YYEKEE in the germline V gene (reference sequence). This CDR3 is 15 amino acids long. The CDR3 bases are TGTGCCAGCAGCTTTGAGGGATTGCACACCGGGGAGCTGTTTTTT. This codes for CASSFEGLHTGELFF.

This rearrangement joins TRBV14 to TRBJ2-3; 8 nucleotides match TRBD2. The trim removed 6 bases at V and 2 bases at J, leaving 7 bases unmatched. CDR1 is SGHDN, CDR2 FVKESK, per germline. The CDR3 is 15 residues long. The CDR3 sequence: CASRDGGAPTDTQYF. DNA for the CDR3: TGTGCCAGCAGGGACGGGGGGGCTCCCACAGATACGCAGTATTTT.

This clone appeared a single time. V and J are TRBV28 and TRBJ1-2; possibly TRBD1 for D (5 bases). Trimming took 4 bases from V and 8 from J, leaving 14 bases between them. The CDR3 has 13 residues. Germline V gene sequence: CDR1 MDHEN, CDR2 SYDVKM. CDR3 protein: CASSSNDREGYTF. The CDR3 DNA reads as TGTGCCAGCAGTTCAAACGACAGAGAAGGCTACACCTTC.